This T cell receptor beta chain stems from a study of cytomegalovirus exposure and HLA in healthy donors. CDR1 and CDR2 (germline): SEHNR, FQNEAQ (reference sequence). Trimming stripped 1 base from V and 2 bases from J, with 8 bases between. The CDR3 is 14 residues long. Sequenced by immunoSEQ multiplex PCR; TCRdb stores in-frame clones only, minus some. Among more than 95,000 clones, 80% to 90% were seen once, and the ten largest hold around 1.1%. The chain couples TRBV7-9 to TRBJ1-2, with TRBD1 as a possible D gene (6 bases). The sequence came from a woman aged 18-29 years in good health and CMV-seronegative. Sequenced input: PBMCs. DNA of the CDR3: TGTGCCAGCAGCTTAGACACAGGGAACTATGGCTACACCTTC. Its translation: CASSLDTGNYGYTF.